The 20 T cell receptor beta chains listed next were all sequenced from one sample in a study of blood T cell repertoires in COVID-19 (TCRdb year 2020). Library generation was performed with the immunoSEQ multiplex PCR assay. As stored in TCRdb, this immuneACCESS dataset retains in-frame rearrangements with V and J assigned. A fraction of the clones does not appear; measured against another copy, unresolved V genes explain less than half of the discrepancy, and the remainder lacks a known reason. This sample lists fewer than 250,000 clones; about 91% were detected once. Jointly, the top ten make up about 14% of the sample. Sequencing was done on a sample of PBMCs or T cells enriched from blood (not recorded which). Receptor source: a woman aged 50 to 65 with acute COVID-19.

This clone was found once. The chain links TRBV9 to TRBJ1-2, with D possibly being TRBD1 (5 bases). The CDR3 totals 14 residues. The V gene lost 0 bases and the J gene lost 4 bases, with 10 bases spanning the gap. Per the germline V gene, CDR1 is SGDLS and CDR2 is YYNGEE. The CDR3 DNA follows: TGTGCCAGCAGCGTAGGCGAGACAGCCTATGGCTACACCTTC. Amino acid sequence: CASSVGETAYGYTF.

This chain joins TRBV4-2 and TRBJ2-7; a possible D gene is TRBD2 (7 bases). The V gene lost 1 base and the J gene lost 3 bases, with 19 bases spanning the gap. This CDR3 has 17 amino acids. Per germline, CDR1 LGHNA and CDR2 YNFKEQ. The CDR3, as DNA: TGTGCCAGCAGCCAAGGGGGGGGACACGAAAGATTCTACGAGCAGTACTTC. It codes for CASSQGGGHERFYEQYF.

CDR3 bases: TGTGCCAGCCTAACAGGTTTGCAAGGCTACACCTTC. Protein sequence: CASLTGLQGYTF. The J gene is TRBJ1-2, the V gene TRBV28; a weak D match, TRBD1 (5 bases). CDR1 is MDHEN, CDR2 SYDVKM, per germline. The CDR3 extends over 12 amino acids. V was trimmed by 8 bases and J by 8 bases, leaving 15 bases between them.

V usage is TRBV15 and J usage is TRBJ2-2; possible D gene TRBD2, 7 bases. Trimming pared 0 bases from V and 4 bases from J, leaving 21 bases between. The length of the CDR3 is 19 residues. Germline V gene sequence: CDR1 LNHNV, CDR2 YYDKDF (reference sequence). The CDR3 loop is CATSRDPPGLRGGTGELFF. In nucleotides, the CDR3 is TGTGCCACCAGCAGAGACCCGCCAGGTTTAAGGGGGGGCACCGGGGAGCTGTTTTTT.

The chain carries TRBV19 and TRBJ2-1; 8 nucleotides agree with TRBD2. Germline V lookup: CDR1 LNHDA, CDR2 SQIVND (reference sequence). The CDR3 has 13 residues. Unmatched junction bases numbered 2, after V lost 3 bases and J lost 7 bases. CDR3 region: CASSISGGNEQFF. The CDR3 DNA reads TGTGCCAGTAGTATCTCGGGGGGGAATGAGCAGTTCTTC.

The gene calls are TRBV6-5 and TRBJ1-6; no clear D gene. Trimming stripped 2 bases from V and 1 base from J, with 9 bases between. CDR3 length: 16 residues. In germline, CDR1 is MNHEY, CDR2 SVGAGI. The CDR3 sequence: CASSYAGRSYNSPLHF. CDR3 DNA: TGTGCCAGCAGTTACGCCGGCAGGTCCTATAATTCACCCCTCCACTTT.

This clone was observed a few times. The CDR3 DNA reads TGTGCCAGTAGTATAGACAGGGAAAATCAGCCCCAGCATTTT. Its protein is CASSIDRENQPQHF. The V call is TRBV19, the J call TRBJ1-5; tentatively, D is TRBD1 (5 bases). The germline gives CDR1 LNHDA, CDR2 SQIVND (reference sequence). The CDR3 length is 14 residues. V lost 0 bases to trimming and J lost 4 bases, with 7 bases between them.

This clone has a single count. The V and J genes are TRBV24-1 and TRBJ2-3, with 11 bases identical to TRBD2. Germline CDR1 reads KGHDR; CDR2 reads SFDVKD. Losses at the gene ends were 5 bases for V and 3 bases for J; bases not matched to a gene: 6. The CDR3 covers 16 residues. CDR3 bases: TGTGCCACCAGTGCTCTAGCGGGAGGTCTGACAGATACGCAGTATTTT. Its translation: CATSALAGGLTDTQYF.

The V and J genes are TRBV5-8 and TRBJ2-1; weak D call: TRBD1 (5 bases). The CDR3 consists of 15 residues. With 2 bases removed from V and 0 bases from J, the gap between germline ends came to 9 bases. CDR1 is SGHTS, CDR2 YDEGEE, per germline. The CDR3 is CASSFVGLSYNEQFF. The DNA for the CDR3 is TGTGCCAGCAGCTTTGTGGGGCTCTCCTACAATGAGCAGTTCTTC.

The rearrangement links TRBV6-5 to TRBJ1-4; TRBD1 might be the D (6 bases). V lost 9 bases to trimming and J lost 4 bases, with 15 bases between them. This CDR3 contains 14 residues. CDR1 is MNHEY and CDR2 is SVGAGI in the germline V gene. CDR3 nucleotides: TGTGCCAGTGTCCCCGGACAGTTTAATGAAAAACTGTTTTTT. This sequence encodes CASVPGQFNEKLFF.

Note on this clone: The same CDR3 can be traced to other DNA sequences in this sample. The chain has TRBV27 and TRBJ1-5; the D is unclear. Per the germline V gene, CDR1 is MNHEY and CDR2 is SMNVEV (reference sequence). The CDR3 covers 13 residues. Deletions cut 2 bases from V and 4 bases from J, with 6 bases between. CDR3 sequence (DNA): TGTGCCAGCAGTTTAGCGGGGAATCAGCCCCAGCATTTT. Its translation: CASSLAGNQPQHF.

This rearrangement joins TRBV28 to TRBJ1-2; D perhaps matches TRBD1 (6 bases). The length of the CDR3 is 16 residues. V lost 7 bases, J lost 6 bases, and 24 bases lay in between. From germline, CDR1 is MDHEN and CDR2 SYDVKM. The CDR3: CASIPSDRRTSDGYTF. The DNA of the CDR3 is TGTGCCAGCATCCCTTCCGACAGGAGGACCTCCGATGGCTACACCTTC.

Here the CDR3 reads CASSPGTGGNQPQHF. The CDR3, as DNA: TGTGCCAGCAGTCCCGGGACAGGGGGCAATCAGCCCCAGCATTTT. The chain combines TRBV28 with TRBJ1-5; 10 positions match TRBD1. V dropped 5 bases and J dropped 2; count of bases not matched to a gene: 3. The CDR3 has 15 residues. From germline, CDR1 is MDHEN and CDR2 SYDVKM.

J is TRBJ1-1 and V is TRBV10-3; no reliable D call. Germline CDR1 reads ENHRY; CDR2 reads SYGVKD. The CDR3 is 12 residues long. Trimming removed 0 bases from V and 7 bases from J, with 6 bases in between. CDR3: CAISESRIEAFF. The CDR3 DNA reads as TGTGCCATCAGTGAGTCTAGAATTGAAGCTTTCTTT.

This chain joins TRBV27 and TRBJ2-6, with TRBD1 matching over 11 bases. Germline trimming cut 5 bases from V and 1 base from J; bases unmatched to any gene: 10. The germline V gene encodes CDR1 MNHEY and CDR2 SMNVEV (reference sequence). CDR3 size: 19 residues. The CDR3 sequence is CASSPGMDRGPSGANVLTF. CDR3 bases: TGTGCCAGCAGTCCCGGGATGGACAGGGGGCCATCTGGGGCCAACGTCCTGACTTTC.

The chain links TRBV6-6 to TRBJ1-2; D remains ambiguous. Between the trimmed V and J ends, which lost 0 bases and 8 bases, there was a span of 13 bases. Germline CDR1 reads MNHNY; CDR2 reads SVGAGI (reference sequence). The CDR3 extends over 14 amino acids. The CDR3: CASSYSNPAGGYTF. In nucleotides, the CDR3 is TGTGCCAGCAGTTACTCGAACCCCGCGGGGGGCTACACCTTC.

The rearrangement joins TRBV6-2 or TRBV6-3 to TRBJ1-5; D is undetermined. The germline gives CDR1 MNHEY, CDR2 SVGEGT. The CDR3 runs to 14 residues. V lost 8 bases and J 4 bases, leaving 15 bases between the germline ends. The DNA of the CDR3 is TGTGCCAGCTGCCTACTGGGCAGTAATCAGCCCCAGCATTTT. It specifies CASCLLGSNQPQHF.

V is TRBV24-1 and J is TRBJ2-1; 8 bases map to TRBD2. The J segment lost 3 bases and the V segment lost 2 bases, leaving 8 bases of the junction unmatched. CDR1 is KGHDR, CDR2 SFDVKD, per germline. The CDR3 consists of 17 residues. The CDR3 region has the DNA TGTGCCACCAGTGATTCCACAAGGACTAGCCTCTACAATGAGCAGTTCTTC. Protein: CATSDSTRTSLYNEQFF.

Worth noting for this clone: The sample holds other DNA sequences that translate to the same CDR3. V gene TRBV7-9 combines with J gene TRBJ1-5; 7 bases fit TRBD1. J gave up 5 bases and V 4 bases, and 2 bases lay outside the gene matches. The CDR3 is 13 amino acids. Germline V gene data show CDR1 as SEHNR and CDR2 as FQNEAQ (reference sequence). CDR3 protein: CASSSQGDQPQHF. The CDR3 bases are TGTGCCAGCAGCTCCCAGGGGGATCAGCCCCAGCATTTT.

This rearrangement joins TRBV7-2 to TRBJ1-1; D is undetermined. The CDR3 is made up of 15 amino acids. V was cut by 1 base and J by 0 bases, with 9 bases left in between. From germline, CDR1 is SGHTA and CDR2 FQGNSA. The CDR3 region has the DNA TGTGCCAGCAGCTTAGTGGTTGTAGTGAACACTGAAGCTTTCTTT. It is translated as CASSLVVVVNTEAFF.